This T cell receptor beta chain was recorded in a study of OX40 agonist ivuxolimab in advanced cancers. For the study at large: Head and neck, renal cell, melanoma or hepatocellular carcinoma were the cancers that dose-escalation patients had. Partial responses were seen in three patients, one with hepatocellular carcinoma and two with cutaneous melanoma.

A word on this clone: What it recognizes is unknown. A much larger clone is a single base away; this may be a read error.

J gave up 6 bases and V 4 bases, and 10 bases lay outside the gene matches. This CDR3 has 15 amino acids. CDR1 and CDR2 (germline): SEHNR, FQNEAQ (reference sequence). Libraries were prepared by immunoSEQ multiplex PCR; TCRdb keeps only in-frame clonotypes and omits some of them. The sample carries about 68,000 clones, approximately 90% recorded once. Study-level points and caveats: In general, CD8+ T cells held more expanded clones than CD4+ did, on average.

The chain recombines TRBV7-9 with TRBJ1-2; 8 bases agree with TRBD1. This clonotype was sampled from an adult with an advanced solid tumor such as melanoma, head and neck, liver or kidney cancer. The sample was CD4+ or CD8+ T cells sorted from blood, taken in a trial of the OX40 agonist ivuxolimab. CDR3 amino acids: CASSSWDRMKDGYTF. In DNA form, the CDR3 reads TGTGCCAGCAGCTCGTGGGACAGGATGAAGGATGGCTACACCTTC.